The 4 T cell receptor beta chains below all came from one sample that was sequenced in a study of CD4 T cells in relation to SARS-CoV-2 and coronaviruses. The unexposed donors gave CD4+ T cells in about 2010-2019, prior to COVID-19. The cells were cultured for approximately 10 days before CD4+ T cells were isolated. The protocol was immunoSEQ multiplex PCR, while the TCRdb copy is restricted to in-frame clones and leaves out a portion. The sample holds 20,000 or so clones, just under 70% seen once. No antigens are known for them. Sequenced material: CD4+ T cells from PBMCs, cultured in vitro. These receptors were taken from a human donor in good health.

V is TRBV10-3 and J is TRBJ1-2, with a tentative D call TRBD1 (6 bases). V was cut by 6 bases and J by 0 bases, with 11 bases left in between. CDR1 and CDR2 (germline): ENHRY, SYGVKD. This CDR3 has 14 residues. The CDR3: CAIRGGRTNYGYTF. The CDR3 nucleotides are TGTGCCATCAGAGGGGGGAGAACTAACTATGGCTACACCTTC.

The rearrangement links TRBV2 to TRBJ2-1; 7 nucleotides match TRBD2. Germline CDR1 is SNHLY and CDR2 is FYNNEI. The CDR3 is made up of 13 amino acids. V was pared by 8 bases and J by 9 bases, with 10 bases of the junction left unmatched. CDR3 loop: CASGREAIPEQFF. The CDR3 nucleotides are TGTGCCAGCGGCCGGGAGGCGATCCCTGAGCAGTTCTTC.

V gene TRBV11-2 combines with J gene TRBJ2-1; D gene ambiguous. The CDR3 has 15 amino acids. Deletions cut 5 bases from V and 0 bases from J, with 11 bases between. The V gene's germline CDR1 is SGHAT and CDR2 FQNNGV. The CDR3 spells CASSLGPDSYNEQFF. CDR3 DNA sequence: TGTGCCAGCAGCCTAGGTCCGGACTCCTACAATGAGCAGTTCTTC.

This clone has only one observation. CDR3 residues: CASTRMTSGTYEQYF. CDR3 in DNA: TGTGCCAGCACCCGGATGACTAGCGGTACCTACGAGCAGTACTTC. The V call is TRBV5-4, the J call TRBJ2-7, with 9 nucleotides matching TRBD2. The CDR3 spans 15 residues. The germline gives CDR1 SGHNT, CDR2 YYREEE (reference sequence). V lost 6 bases to trimming and J lost 2 bases; unmatched junction nucleotides: 9. Full variable domain (outside the CDR3, taken from reference TRBV5-4 and TRBJ2-7): ETGVTQSPTHLIKTRGQQVTLRCSSQSGHNTVSWYQQALGQGPQFIFQYYREEENGRGNFPPRFSGLQFPNYSSELNVNALELDDSALYLCASTRMTSGTYEQYFGPGTRLTVT.